Shown below are 27 T cell receptor beta chains from a single sample sequenced in a study of blood T cells in healthy people across ages. Then a second PCR, running roughly 6 to 12 cycles, was carried out with a sample-barcoded 5' primer and a J-beta primer mix. Via MiXCR, TCRdb re-called the 5' RACE reads, giving one row per CDR3 protein. Among 1.5 million to 2 million distinct CDR3 sequences, 28% were seen once, and the ten largest hold roughly 8%. Sequenced: blood. These receptors all come from a woman in her 30s in good health.

This clonotype has only a few counts. This chain connects TRBV7-2 to TRBJ1-2, with 7 bases aligning to TRBD1. From germline, CDR1 is SGHTA and CDR2 FQGNSA. V was clipped by 5 bases and J by 4 bases; unmatched bases: 10. The CDR3 extends over 15 amino acids. The chain's CDR3 is CASSVDRDLSYGYTF. CDR3 coding DNA: TGTGCCAGCAGCGTAGACAGGGATTTAAGCTATGGCTACACCTTC.

Of note for this clonotype: A much larger clone sits a single nucleotide away, making a read error possible. This chain links TRBV5-1 with TRBJ2-1, with D maybe TRBD2 (6 bases). This CDR3 region has 15 residues. The V end lost 4 bases, the J end lost 3 bases, and 14 bases lay between the germline ends. From germline, CDR1 is SGHRS and CDR2 YFSETQ. CDR3 amino acids: CASSPARTNYNEQFF. In DNA form, the CDR3 reads TGCGCCAGCAGCCCTGCCAGGACTAACTACAATGAGCAGTTCTTC.

The table lists this clonotype with many counts. V usage is TRBV7-9 and J usage is TRBJ2-4; D might be TRBD2 (6 bases). The germline CDR1 and CDR2 sequences are SEHNR and FQNEAQ (reference sequence). Trimming stripped 5 bases from V and 7 bases from J, with 21 bases between. This CDR3 contains 16 residues. CDR3 in amino acids: CASSPGSGGARNIQYF. The CDR3 DNA sequence: TGTGCCAGCAGCCCCGGGAGCGGAGGGGCACGGAACATTCAGTACTTC.

This clonotype was detected only a few times. The J gene is TRBJ2-2, the V gene TRBV5-1; D may be TRBD1 (6 bases). The CDR3 is 16 amino acids. V gave up 0 bases and J gave up 6 bases, with 15 bases separating them. From germline, CDR1 is SGHRS and CDR2 YFSETQ. The CDR3 protein is CASSLVSRGRAGELFF. DNA for the CDR3: TGCGCCAGCAGCTTGGTCTCCAGGGGCCGTGCCGGGGAGCTGTTTTTT.

V gene TRBV12-3 or TRBV12-4 combines with J gene TRBJ1-2, with 10 bases identical to TRBD1. The CDR3 runs 16 residues. V trimming: 1 base; J trimming: 4 bases; junction bases outside the gene matches: 6. The CDR3 sequence is CASSLGSGQGIYGYTF. For the CDR3, the DNA is TGTGCCAGCAGTTTAGGGTCGGGACAGGGGATCTATGGCTACACCTTC.

The chain links TRBV7-9 to TRBJ1-1; 10 bases align to TRBD1. CDR1 SEHNR and CDR2 FQNEAQ come from the germline V gene (reference sequence). V trimming: 5 bases; J trimming: 5 bases; junction bases outside the gene matches: 8. There are 15 residues in the CDR3. For the CDR3, the DNA is TGTGCCAGCAGCAAGACAGGGGGCCTTAGGACTGAAGCTTTCTTT. Translated, it gives CASSKTGGLRTEAFF.

The CDR3 loop is CASGDRENDEQFF. CDR3 DNA: TGTGCCAGCGGGGACAGGGAGAACGATGAGCAGTTCTTC. The rearrangement uses TRBV28 and TRBJ2-1, with 9 bases lining up with TRBD1. The V gene end was trimmed by 8 bases and the J gene end by 8 bases; junction bases not matched to a gene: 7. CDR1 and CDR2 (germline): MDHEN, SYDVKM. The CDR3 is 13 residues long.

The chain joins TRBV7-9 to TRBJ1-6; no definite D call. CDR3 size: 13 residues. Germline CDR1 is SEHNR and CDR2 is FQNEAQ (reference sequence). V gave up 5 bases and J gave up 7 bases, with 9 bases separating them. CDR3 bases: TGTGCCAGCAGCCCGGCCTCCAATTCACCCCTCCACTTT. This sequence encodes CASSPASNSPLHF.

This clonotype has just a few counts. The J gene is TRBJ2-5, the V gene TRBV11-2; 7 nucleotides align to TRBD1. This CDR3 is built from 14 residues. Trimming cost V 5 bases and J 7 bases; bases outside gene matches: 10. Germline V gene sequence: CDR1 SGHAT, CDR2 FQNNGV. This CDR3 is CASSPGTVSGTQYF. The CDR3 DNA reads as TGTGCCAGCAGCCCCGGGACAGTTTCGGGGACCCAGTACTTC.

This clonotype was seen at least ten times. For the CDR3, the DNA is TGTGCCAGCAGCTTAGCGGGGATCGAGCAGTACTTC. Translating it yields CASSLAGIEQYF. V is TRBV7-2 and J is TRBJ2-7; unclear D gene. The V gene lost 0 bases and the J gene lost 6 bases, with 6 bases spanning the gap. Germline V CDR1 and CDR2: SGHTA, FQGNSA. The CDR3 runs to 12 residues.

The chain couples TRBV20-1 to TRBJ2-1; TRBD2 aligns across 8 bases. CDR1 DFQATT and CDR2 SNEGSKA come from the germline V gene (reference sequence). The CDR3 length is 13 residues. With 3 bases clipped from V and 9 bases from J, the junction kept 7 bases outside the gene matches. For the CDR3, the DNA is TGCAGTGCTAGGAAGACTAGCGCGGGTGAGCAGTTCTTC. Translation: CSARKTSAGEQFF.

This clonotype was recorded a few times. The chain links TRBV9 to TRBJ2-1; 10 positions match TRBD2. The V gene end was trimmed by 3 bases and the J gene end by 1 base; junction bases not matched to a gene: 1. The germline CDR1 and CDR2 sequences are SGDLS and YYNGEE. The CDR3 length is 15 residues. DNA for the CDR3: TGTGCCAGCAGCGATAGCGGGAGGTCCTACAATGAGCAGTTCTTC. Residues: CASSDSGRSYNEQFF.

The V call is TRBV6-6, the J call TRBJ1-4; D is ambiguous. CDR3 length equals 14 residues. CDR1 and CDR2 (germline): MNHNY, SVGAGI (reference sequence). The V and J ends lost 10 bases and 5 bases respectively, with 17 bases between them. CDR3 nucleotides: TGTGCCACGCGAGGTGGCCGAGGGAATGAAAAACTGTTTTTT. Translated, it gives CATRGGRGNEKLFF.

This clonotype came up a few times. The chain uses TRBV10-3 and TRBJ1-2; 7 bases fit TRBD1. The germline V gene has CDR1 ENHRY and CDR2 SYGVKD. CDR3 size: 13 residues. The ends lost 8 bases at V and 6 bases at J; junction bases unmatched: 9. The CDR3: CAIGEQGRDGYTF. As DNA, the CDR3 is TGTGCCATCGGGGAACAGGGGCGAGATGGCTACACCTTC.

In regard to this clonotype: An end of the junction does not agree with germline; a read error may underlie this. The rearrangement uses TRBV3-1 and TRBJ2-1; 8 bases line up with TRBD2. CDR3 size: 17 residues. The V gene's germline CDR1 is LGHDT and CDR2 YNNKEL (reference sequence). The CDR3 here is CASSHQPWTSRYNKQFF. The CDR3 nucleotides read TGTGCCAGCAGCCACCAACCTTGGACTAGCAGGTACAATAAGCAGTTCTTC.

This clonotype was observed a few times. This chain connects TRBV5-1 to TRBJ2-1; 7 positions match TRBD2. Unmatched junction bases numbered 10, after V lost 0 bases and J lost 7 bases. CDR3 length equals 16 residues. Germline loops: CDR1 SGHRS, CDR2 YFSETQ. The CDR3 here is CASSLGSGEGWNEQFF. CDR3 sequence (DNA): TGCGCCAGCAGCTTGGGGTCGGGGGAGGGTTGGAATGAGCAGTTCTTC.

At least ten counts were recorded for this clonotype. The V and J genes are TRBV29-1 and TRBJ2-6; D might be TRBD1 (5 bases). Germline assignment: CDR1 SQVTM and CDR2 ANQGSEA. The CDR3 is 16 residues long. Trimming shortened V by 4 bases and J by 1 base, and 14 bases separated the two germline ends. CDR3 nucleotide sequence: TGCAGCGTTGCGTCAGGGCCCATATCTGGGGCCAACGTCCTGACTTTC. Translating it yields CSVASGPISGANVLTF.

The rearrangement uses TRBV3-1 and TRBJ1-5; D unresolved. V was clipped by 1 base and J by 6 bases, with 7 bases between them. Germline V gives CDR1 LGHDT, CDR2 YNNKEL (reference sequence). The CDR3 contains 13 residues. CDR3 bases: TGTGCCAGCAGCCAAGCCATGGGTCAGCCCCAGCATTTT. This encodes CASSQAMGQPQHF.

The V call is TRBV4-3, the J call TRBJ2-7, with TRBD1 matching over 7 bases. The V segment lost 3 bases and the J segment 2 bases; nucleotides outside the gene matches: 7. The CDR3 extends over 15 amino acids. Germline V gene sequence: CDR1 LGHNA, CDR2 YSLEER. CDR3 loop: CASSHRQGETYEQYF. The CDR3 DNA follows: TGCGCCAGCAGCCACAGACAGGGTGAGACCTACGAGCAGTACTTC.

This clonotype turned up a few times. The chain couples TRBV20-1 to TRBJ2-5; either TRBD1 or TRBD2 may supply D (5 bases each). V lost 6 bases and J lost 2, with 13 bases in between. Germline loops: CDR1 DFQATT, CDR2 SNEGSKA (reference sequence). The length of the CDR3 is 13 residues. The CDR3 region is CSALDGAQETQYF. As DNA, the CDR3 is TGCAGTGCCCTTGACGGGGCGCAAGAGACCCAGTACTTC.

In its sample, this clonotype was seen many times. CDR3 in DNA: TGCAGTGCTTGGGACAGGGGGGACGGCTACACCTTC. It specifies CSAWDRGDGYTF. The chain couples TRBV20-1 to TRBJ1-2; the match to TRBD1 covers 11 bases. The germline gives CDR1 DFQATT, CDR2 SNEGSKA (reference sequence). The CDR3 length is 12 residues. Germline trimming cut 5 bases from V and 8 bases from J; bases unmatched to any gene: 4.

The chain is built from TRBV6-1 and TRBJ2-7; 11 bases fit TRBD2. Gene TRBJ2-5 matches the end of the DNA better, so the J call may be wrong. Per the germline V gene, CDR1 is MNHNS and CDR2 is SASEGT. This CDR3 is 15 amino acids long. The CDR3 DNA sequence: TGTGCCAGCAGTGAAGAAGTAGCGGGGGGGCAGACCCAGTACTTC. Translation: CASSEEVAGGQTQYF.

This clonotype turned up a few times. The V and J genes are TRBV7-2 and TRBJ2-4; no reliable D call. The tail of the sequence fits TRBJ2-7 better, so the J call may be wrong. The CDR3 is 14 residues long. Germline V gives CDR1 SGHTA, CDR2 FQGNSA. The CDR3 loop is CASSLGWQEPEQYF. CDR3 bases: TGTGCCAGCAGCTTAGGATGGCAGGAACCCGAGCAGTACTTC.

This clonotype was seen many times. The chain joins TRBV5-1 to TRBJ2-5; D gene uncertain. V lost 5 bases and J lost 4, with 18 bases in between. Germline loops: CDR1 SGHRS, CDR2 YFSETQ. This CDR3 has 15 residues. The CDR3 DNA is TGCGCCAGCAGTTCGGGCCTTACTTTGGGAGAGACCCAGTACTTC. It is translated as CASSSGLTLGETQYF.

This chain links TRBV18 with TRBJ1-1; no firm D call. The CDR3 runs to 17 residues. The germline V and J ends were trimmed by 4 bases and 0 bases, with 18 bases remaining between them. Germline CDR1 is KGHSH and CDR2 is LQKENI. The CDR3 sequence is CASSRGRARNVNTEAFF. The CDR3 bases are TGTGCCAGCTCACGAGGAAGGGCCCGAAATGTGAACACTGAAGCTTTCTTT.

In this sample, this clonotype turned up a few times. The V and J genes are TRBV29-1 and TRBJ2-1; the match to TRBD1 covers 11 bases. Germline CDR1 reads SQVTM; CDR2 reads ANQGSEA. V was clipped by 6 bases and J by 7 bases; unmatched bases: 17. The CDR3 length is 17 residues. DNA for the CDR3: TGCAGCGTCACGAAAAGGCCGGGACAGGGGGGAATAAATGAGCAGTTCTTC. Translating it yields CSVTKRPGQGGINEQFF.

The chain has TRBV7-9 and TRBJ2-7; 12 nucleotides match TRBD2. Trimming took 4 bases from V and 2 from J; bases not matched to a gene: 6. Germline CDR1 is SEHNR and CDR2 is FQNEAQ (reference sequence). The CDR3 is 16 residues long. This CDR3 reads CASSSSLAGGPYEQYF. The CDR3 DNA is TGTGCCAGCAGCTCGAGCCTAGCGGGAGGGCCCTACGAGCAGTACTTC.